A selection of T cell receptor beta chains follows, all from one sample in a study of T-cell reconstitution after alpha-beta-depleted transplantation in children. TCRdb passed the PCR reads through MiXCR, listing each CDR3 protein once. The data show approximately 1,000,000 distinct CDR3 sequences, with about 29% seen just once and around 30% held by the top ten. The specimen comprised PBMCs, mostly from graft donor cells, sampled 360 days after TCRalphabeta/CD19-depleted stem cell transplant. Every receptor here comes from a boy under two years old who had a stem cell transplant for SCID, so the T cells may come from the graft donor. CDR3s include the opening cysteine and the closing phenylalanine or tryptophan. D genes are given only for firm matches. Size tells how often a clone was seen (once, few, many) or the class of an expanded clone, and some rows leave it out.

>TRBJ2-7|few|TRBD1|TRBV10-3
TGTGCCATCAGAGGGACAGGTTCCTACGAGCAGTACTTC
CAIRGTGSYEQYF
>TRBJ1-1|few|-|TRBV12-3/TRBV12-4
TGTGCCAGCAGTTTAGTGGACAGTGAAGCTTTCTTT
CASSLVDSEAFF
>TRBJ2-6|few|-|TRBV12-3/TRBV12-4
TGTGCCAGCACCCAGGACAGAAGGGGTGGGGCCAACGTCCTGACTTTC
CASTQDRRGGANVLTF
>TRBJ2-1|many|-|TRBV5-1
TGCGCCAGCAGCCCGGAAGGGTACAATGAGCAGTTCTTC
CASSPEGYNEQFF
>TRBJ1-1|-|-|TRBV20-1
TGCAGTGCTAGGCCTGTTTTGGGGGCTTTCTTT
CSARPVLGAFF
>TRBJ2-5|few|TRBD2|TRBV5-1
TGCGCCAGCAGCTTTCGACTAGCGGGTGTTCTACAAGAGACCCAGTACTTC
CASSFRLAGVLQETQYF
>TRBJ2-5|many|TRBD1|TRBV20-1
TGCAGTGCTACCTCTGGGACAGGCGGGGAGACCCAGTACTTC
CSATSGTGGETQYF
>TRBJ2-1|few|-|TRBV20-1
TGCAGTGCTAGAGACGGGATGAGCTCCTACAATGAGCAGTTCTTC
CSARDGMSSYNEQFF
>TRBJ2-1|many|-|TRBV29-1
TGCAGCGTTGAAGGGTTAGAGGGCTCCTACAATGAGCAGTTCTTC
CSVEGLEGSYNEQFF
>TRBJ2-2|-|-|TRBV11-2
TGTGCCAGCAGCCCGGACAGTTTGAACACCGGGGAGCTGTTTTTT
CASSPDSLNTGELFF
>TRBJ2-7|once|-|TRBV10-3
TGTGCCATCGGGGGAGAGTCTTTCGACGAGCAGTACTTC
CAIGGESFDEQYF
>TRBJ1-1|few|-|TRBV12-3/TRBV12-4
TGTGCCAGCGCCGCGAGGCAGGGTTTCACTGAAGCTTTCTTT
CASAARQGFTEAFF
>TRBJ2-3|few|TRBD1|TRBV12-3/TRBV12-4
TGTGCGACCCGGGACAGGAGCACAGATACGCAGTATTTT
CATRDRSTDTQYF
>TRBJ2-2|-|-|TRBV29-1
TGCAGCGTTGCTCGGGCATTAGGGGAGCTGTTTTTT
CSVARALGELFF
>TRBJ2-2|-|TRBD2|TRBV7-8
TGTGCCAGCAGCCCTAGCGGGGGGGCGATCGGGGAGCTGTTTTTT
CASSPSGGAIGELFF
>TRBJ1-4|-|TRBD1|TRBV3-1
TGTGCCAGCAGCCAAGGGACAGGGGAGAGGGCTAATGAAAAACTGTTTTTT
CASSQGTGERANEKLFF
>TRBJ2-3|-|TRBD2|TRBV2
TGTGCCAGCCGACAACTAGCGGGGCGGGGCGCAGATACGCAGTATTTT
CASRQLAGRGADTQYF
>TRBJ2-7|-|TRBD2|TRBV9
TGTGCCAGCAGCCCCCTAGCGGGGGGGTTCTACGAGCAGTACTTC
CASSPLAGGFYEQYF
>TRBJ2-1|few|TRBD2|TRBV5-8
TGTGCCAGCAGCAAACTAGCGGTTTTATCCTACAATGAGCAGTTCTTC
CASSKLAVLSYNEQFF
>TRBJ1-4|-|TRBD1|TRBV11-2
TGTGCCAGCAGCCTTTCAGGGACAGGCCAAGAGGAAAAACTGTTTTTT
CASSLSGTGQEEKLFF
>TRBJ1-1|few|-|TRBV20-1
TGCAGTGCTCGTGAAGCTTTCTTT
CSAREAFF
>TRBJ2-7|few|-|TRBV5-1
TGCGCCAGCGATTACCAGGATTCGAGCTCCTACGAGCAGTACTTC
CASDYQDSSSYEQYF
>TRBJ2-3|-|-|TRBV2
TGTGCCAGCAGTCCCCGCAGAGATAGAATCACAGATACGCAGTATTTT
CASSPRRDRITDTQYF
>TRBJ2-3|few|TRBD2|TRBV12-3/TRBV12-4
TGTGCCAGCAGACGTCAGACTAGCGGGGTGACGGATACGCAGTATTTT
CASRRQTSGVTDTQYF
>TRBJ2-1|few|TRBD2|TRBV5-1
TGCGCCAGCAGCTTGGGCGAGCGGGGGGGCTTGGATGAGCAGTTCTTC
CASSLGERGGLDEQFF
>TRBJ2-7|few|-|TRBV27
TGTGCCAGCAGTTCGCCCTCGGGCAGGGGATACGAGCAGTACTTC
CASSSPSGRGYEQYF
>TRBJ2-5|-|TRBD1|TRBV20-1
TGCAGTGCTCAGCGAGGGGGCCGAGGGGAGACCCAGTACTTC
CSAQRGGRGETQYF
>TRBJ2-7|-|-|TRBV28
TGTGCCAGCAGAATAAACTACGAGCAGTACTTC
CASRINYEQYF
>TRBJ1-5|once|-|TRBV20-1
TGCAGTGCTGCATCCCTGGGAAAAAAAGGCAATCAGCCCCAGCATTTT
CSAASLGKKGNQPQHF
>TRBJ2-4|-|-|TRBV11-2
TGTGCCAGCAGCTTACTCCGAGGGGAGAAAAACATTCAGTACTTC
CASSLLRGEKNIQYF
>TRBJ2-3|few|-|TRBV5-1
TGCGCCAGCAGCTTAGGGGACCTCCAAGATACGCAGTATTTT
CASSLGDLQDTQYF
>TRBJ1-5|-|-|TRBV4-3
TGCGCCAGCAGCCAAGATCTACATCAGCCCCAGCATTTT
CASSQDLHQPQHF
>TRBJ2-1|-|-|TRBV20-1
TGCAGTGCTAGAGGCCCGGCCTTGGGACGCGAGCAGTTCTTC
CSARGPALGREQFF
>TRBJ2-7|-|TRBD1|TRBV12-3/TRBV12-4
TGTGCCAGCAGTCCGCTCGGACAGGGAATAAAGTACTTC
CASSPLGQGIKYF
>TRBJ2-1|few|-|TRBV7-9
TGTGCCAGCGCCCTGGGGGTCAATGAGCAGTTCTTC
CASALGVNEQFF
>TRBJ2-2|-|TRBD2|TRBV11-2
TGTGCCAGCAGCTCCCTAACTAGCGGGGGCCCTACCGGGGAGCTGTTTTTT
CASSSLTSGGPTGELFF
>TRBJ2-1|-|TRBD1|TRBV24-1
TGTGCCACCAGTGATCCCGGGACAGGGCTTGACTACAATGAGCAGTTCTTC
CATSDPGTGLDYNEQFF
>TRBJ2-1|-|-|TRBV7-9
TGTGCCAGCAGCTTTAATCCGCCCCTACGGGTTCGGGAGCAGTTCTTC
CASSFNPPLRVREQFF
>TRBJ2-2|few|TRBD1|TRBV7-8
TGTGCCAGCAGCTTCACAGGGGGAATCACCGGGGAGCTGTTTTTT
CASSFTGGITGELFF
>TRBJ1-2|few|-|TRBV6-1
TGTGCCAGCAGTGAGACAGTTAACTATGGCTACACCTTC
CASSETVNYGYTF
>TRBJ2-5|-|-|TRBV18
TGTGCCAGCTCCCAGGACGGCCAAGAGACCCAGTACTTC
CASSQDGQETQYF
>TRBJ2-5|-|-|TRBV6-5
TGTGCCAGCAGTTACGCAGACAGAGAAGAGACCCAGTACTTC
CASSYADREETQYF
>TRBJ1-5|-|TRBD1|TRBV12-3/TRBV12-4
TGTGCCAGCAGTATGGGACAGACACTAAATCAGCCCCAGCATTTT
CASSMGQTLNQPQHF
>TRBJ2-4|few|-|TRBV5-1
TGCGCCAGCAGCCCAGGGGGGCACGTGGGCAAAAACATTCAGTACTTC
CASSPGGHVGKNIQYF
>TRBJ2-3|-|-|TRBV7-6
TGTGCCAGCAGCCCCGACGGCGGGGCTTGGCATGGAGATACGCAGTATTTT
CASSPDGGAWHGDTQYF
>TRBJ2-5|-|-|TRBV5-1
TGCGCCAGCAGCTTGAAGGGGCCGGGGGAGACCCAGTACTTC
CASSLKGPGETQYF
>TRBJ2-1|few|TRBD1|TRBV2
TGTGCCAGCAGTGAAGCAGCGGGACAGGGCACGGTGTACAATGAGCAGTTCTTC
CASSEAAGQGTVYNEQFF
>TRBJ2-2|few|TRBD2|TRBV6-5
TGTGCCAGCAGTTTTAAAGCGGGGGGGAGCGGTACCGGGGAGCTGTTTTTT
CASSFKAGGSGTGELFF
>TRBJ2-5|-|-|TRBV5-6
TGTGCCAGCAGCTTGGGTGGGACATTTCAAGAGACCCAGTACTTC
CASSLGGTFQETQYF
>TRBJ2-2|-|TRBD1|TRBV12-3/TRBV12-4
TGTGCCAGCGACCCTCAGGGGGTTCCCGGGGAGCTGTTTTTT
CASDPQGVPGELFF